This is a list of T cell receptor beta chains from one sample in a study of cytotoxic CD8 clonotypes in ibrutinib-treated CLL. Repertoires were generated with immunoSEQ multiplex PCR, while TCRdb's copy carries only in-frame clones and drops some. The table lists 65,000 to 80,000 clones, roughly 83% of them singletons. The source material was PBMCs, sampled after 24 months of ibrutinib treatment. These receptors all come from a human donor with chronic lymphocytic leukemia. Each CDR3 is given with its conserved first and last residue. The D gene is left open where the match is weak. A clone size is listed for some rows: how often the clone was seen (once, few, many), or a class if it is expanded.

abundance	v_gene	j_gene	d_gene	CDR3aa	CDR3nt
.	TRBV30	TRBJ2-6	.	CAWSVPSVSGANVLTF	TGTGCCTGGAGTGTACCTTCCGTGTCTGGGGCCAACGTCCTGACTTTC
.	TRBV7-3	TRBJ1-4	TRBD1	CASSPAGQGESGFNEKLFF	TGTGCCAGCAGCCCCGCGGGACAGGGAGAGTCTGGGTTTAATGAAAAACTGTTTTTT
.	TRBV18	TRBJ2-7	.	CASSPRDNYEQYF	TGTGCCAGCTCACCTAGGGACAATTACGAGCAGTACTTC
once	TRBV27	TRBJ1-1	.	CASSGNTEAFF	TGTGCCAGCAGCGGCAACACTGAAGCTTTCTTT
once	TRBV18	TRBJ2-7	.	CASSRDTDSYEQYF	TGTGCCAGCTCCCGGGACACAGACTCCTACGAGCAGTACTTC
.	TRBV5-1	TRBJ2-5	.	CASSLDVTQETQYF	TGCGCCAGCAGCTTGGATGTGACCCAAGAGACCCAGTACTTC
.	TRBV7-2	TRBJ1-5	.	CASSLDRGQPQHF	TGTGCCAGCAGCTTAGATAGGGGACAGCCCCAGCATTTT
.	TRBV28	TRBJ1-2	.	CASTMGSGHYGYTF	TGTGCCAGCACTATGGGCTCCGGGCACTATGGCTACACCTTC
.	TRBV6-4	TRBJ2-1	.	CASSEQGGSNEQFF	TGTGCCAGCAGTGAACAGGGTGGATCGAATGAGCAGTTCTTC
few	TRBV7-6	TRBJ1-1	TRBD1	CASSLRPGTGTNTEAFF	TGTGCCAGCAGCTTGAGGCCGGGGACAGGGACGAACACTGAAGCTTTCTTT
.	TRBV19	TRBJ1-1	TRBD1	CASSIARTGDRAFF	TGTGCCAGTAGTATAGCCCGGACAGGGGATCGAGCTTTCTTT
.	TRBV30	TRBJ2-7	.	CAWSRAGGSYEQYF	TGTGCCTGGAGTCGGGCAGGAGGGTCCTACGAGCAGTACTTC
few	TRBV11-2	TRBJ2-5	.	CASSWARQETQYF	TGTGCCAGCAGCTGGGCCCGCCAAGAGACCCAGTACTTC
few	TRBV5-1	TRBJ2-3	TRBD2	CASRDSGSKTDTQYF	TGCGCCAGCAGGGATAGCGGGAGTAAAACAGATACGCAGTATTTT
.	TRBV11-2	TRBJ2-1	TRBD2	CASSLVAGVGEQFF	TGTGCCAGCAGCTTGGTAGCGGGAGTTGGGGAGCAGTTCTTC
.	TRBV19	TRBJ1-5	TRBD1	CASSNGGQGRRNQPQHF	TGTGCCAGTAGTAATGGGGGACAGGGACGCCGAAATCAGCCCCAGCATTTT
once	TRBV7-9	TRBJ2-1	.	CASSLLSGSYNEQFF	TGTGCCAGCAGCTTATTGTCAGGGTCGTACAATGAGCAGTTCTTC
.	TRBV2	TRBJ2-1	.	CASSELAEQFF	TGTGCCAGCAGTGAACTGGCAGAGCAGTTCTTC
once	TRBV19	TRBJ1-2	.	CASSPYGVAARYGYTF	TGTGCCAGTAGCCCCTATGGGGTCGCAGCGAGGTATGGCTACACCTTC
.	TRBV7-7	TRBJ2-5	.	CASSIQRSQTQYF	TGTGCTAGCAGCATACAGCGTAGTCAGACCCAGTACTTC
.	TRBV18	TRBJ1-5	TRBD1	CASSGRDRNQPQHF	TGTGCCAGCTCAGGGCGGGACAGAAATCAGCCCCAGCATTTT
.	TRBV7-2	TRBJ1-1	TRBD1	CASSRDSLEAFF	TGTGCCAGCAGTCGGGACAGCCTTGAAGCTTTCTTT
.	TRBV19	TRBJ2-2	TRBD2	CASSSWGLAGENTGELFF	TGTGCCAGTAGCTCCTGGGGACTAGCGGGAGAGAACACCGGGGAGCTGTTTTTT
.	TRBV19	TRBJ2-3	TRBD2	CASSIEGGRTDTQYF	TGTGCCAGTAGTATAGAAGGCGGGAGAACAGATACGCAGTATTTT
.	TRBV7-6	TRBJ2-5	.	CASSFAERETQYF	TGTGCCAGCAGCTTTGCGGAGAGGGAGACCCAGTACTTC
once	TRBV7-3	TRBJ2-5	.	CASSLNYGAGETQYF	TGTGCCAGCAGCTTAAACTACGGTGCCGGGGAGACCCAGTACTTC
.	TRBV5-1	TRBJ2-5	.	CASSFDGPPSETQYF	TGCGCCAGCAGCTTTGACGGACCCCCAAGCGAGACCCAGTACTTC
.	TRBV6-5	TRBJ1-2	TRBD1	CASSYGGTGLIGYTF	TGTGCCAGCAGTTACGGCGGGACAGGGTTAATAGGCTACACCTTC
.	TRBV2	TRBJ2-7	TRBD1	CASWTGTYEQYF	TGTGCCAGCTGGACAGGGACCTACGAGCAGTACTTC
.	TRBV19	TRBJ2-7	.	CATRAVNSSYEQYF	TGTGCCACCAGAGCGGTAAACAGCTCCTACGAGCAGTACTTC
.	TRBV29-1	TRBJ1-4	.	CSATMGFNNEKLFF	TGCAGCGCCACCATGGGCTTTAATAATGAAAAACTGTTTTTT
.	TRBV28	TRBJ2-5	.	CASRVVGRRLQETQYF	TGTGCCAGCAGGGTTGTGGGGAGGCGACTCCAAGAGACCCAGTACTTC
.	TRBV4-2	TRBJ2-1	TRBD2	CASSPRGAGNLYNEQFF	TGTGCCAGCAGCCCGCGTGGAGCGGGGAACCTTTACAATGAGCAGTTCTTC
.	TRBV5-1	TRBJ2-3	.	CASTESGGTDTQYF	TGCGCCAGCACAGAGAGTGGGGGCACAGATACGCAGTATTTT
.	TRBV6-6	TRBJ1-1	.	CATEANRNTEAFF	TGTGCCACCGAGGCAAACCGGAACACTGAAGCTTTCTTT